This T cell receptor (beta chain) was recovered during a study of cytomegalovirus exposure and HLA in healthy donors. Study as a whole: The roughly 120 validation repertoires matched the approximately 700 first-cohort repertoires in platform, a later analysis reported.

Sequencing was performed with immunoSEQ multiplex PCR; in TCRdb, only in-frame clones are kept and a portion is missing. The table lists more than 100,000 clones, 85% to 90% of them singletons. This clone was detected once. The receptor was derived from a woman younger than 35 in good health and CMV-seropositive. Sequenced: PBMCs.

The CDR3 coding sequence is TGCAGCGTCGCGGGTTCAGGGGTGGGCGACGCTGAAGCTTTCTTT. It translates to CSVAGSGVGDAEAFF. The V gene is TRBV29-1, the J gene TRBJ1-1; tentative D call: TRBD1 (6 bases). Germline V gene sequence: CDR1 SQVTM, CDR2 ANQGSEA. The CDR3 has 15 residues. V lost 6 bases, J lost 6 bases, and 23 bases lay in between.